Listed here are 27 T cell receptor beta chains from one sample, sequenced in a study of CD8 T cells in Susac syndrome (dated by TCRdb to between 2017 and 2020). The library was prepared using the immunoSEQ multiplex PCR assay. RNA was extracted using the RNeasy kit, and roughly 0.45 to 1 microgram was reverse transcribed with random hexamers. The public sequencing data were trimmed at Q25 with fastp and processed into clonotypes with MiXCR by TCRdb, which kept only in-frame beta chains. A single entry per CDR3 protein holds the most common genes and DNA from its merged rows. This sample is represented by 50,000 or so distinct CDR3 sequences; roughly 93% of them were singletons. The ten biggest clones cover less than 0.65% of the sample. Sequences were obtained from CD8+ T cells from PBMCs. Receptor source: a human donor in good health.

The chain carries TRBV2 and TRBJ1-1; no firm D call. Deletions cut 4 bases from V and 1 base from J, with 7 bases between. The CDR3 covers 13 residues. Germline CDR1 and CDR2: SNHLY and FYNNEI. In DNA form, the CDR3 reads TGTGCCAGCAGTGTCTCTGGGAACACTGAAGCTTTCTTT. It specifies CASSVSGNTEAFF.

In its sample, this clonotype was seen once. The CDR3 protein is CASSLPRTDTQYF. The CDR3 DNA is TGTGCCAGCAGTCTACCACGCACAGATACGCAGTATTTT. This chain links TRBV27 with TRBJ2-3; D gene ambiguous. V was trimmed by 5 bases and J by 1 base, leaving 7 bases between them. Per germline, CDR1 MNHEY and CDR2 SMNVEV (reference sequence). This CDR3 comprises 13 residues.

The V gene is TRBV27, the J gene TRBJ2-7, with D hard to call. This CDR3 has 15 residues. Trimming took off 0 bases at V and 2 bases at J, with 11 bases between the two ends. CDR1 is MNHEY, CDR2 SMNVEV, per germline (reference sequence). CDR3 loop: CASSLSHTQTYEQYF. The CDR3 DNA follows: TGTGCCAGCAGTTTATCCCACACTCAAACCTACGAGCAGTACTTC.

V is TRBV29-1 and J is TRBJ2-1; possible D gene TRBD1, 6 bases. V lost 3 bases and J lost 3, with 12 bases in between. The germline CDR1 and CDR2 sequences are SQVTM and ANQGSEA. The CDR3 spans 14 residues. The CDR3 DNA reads TGCAGCGTTGACGCAGGGGCAATCTACAATGAGCAGTTCTTC. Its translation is CSVDAGAIYNEQFF.

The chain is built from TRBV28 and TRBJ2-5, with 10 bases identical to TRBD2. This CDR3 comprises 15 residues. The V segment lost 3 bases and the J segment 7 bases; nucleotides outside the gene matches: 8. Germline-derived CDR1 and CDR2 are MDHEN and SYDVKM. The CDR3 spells CASSFRAGGRGTQYF. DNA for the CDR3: TGTGCCAGCAGTTTCAGAGCGGGAGGGCGCGGGACCCAGTACTTC. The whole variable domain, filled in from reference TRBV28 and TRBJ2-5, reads DVKVTQSSRYLVKRTGEKVFLECVQDMDHENMFWYRQDPGLGLRLIYFSYDVKMKEKGDIPEGYSVSREKKERFSLILESASTNQTSMYLCASSFRAGGRGTQYFGPGTRLLVL.

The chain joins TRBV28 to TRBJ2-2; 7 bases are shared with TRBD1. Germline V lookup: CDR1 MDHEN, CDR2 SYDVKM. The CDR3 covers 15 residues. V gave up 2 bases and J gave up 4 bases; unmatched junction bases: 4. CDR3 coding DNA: TGTGCCAGCAGTTTAAACAGGGGAATCACCGGGGAGCTGTTTTTT. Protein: CASSLNRGITGELFF.

The CDR3 DNA follows: TGTGCCAGCAGTTTCGGCCACAGGGGGTACAGCGAGCAGTACTTC. It is translated as CASSFGHRGYSEQYF. The V call is TRBV28, the J call TRBJ2-7, with 8 bases identical to TRBD1. Germline assignment: CDR1 MDHEN and CDR2 SYDVKM. V shed 3 bases and J 6 bases; nucleotides not matched to a gene: 10. This CDR3 is 15 amino acids long.

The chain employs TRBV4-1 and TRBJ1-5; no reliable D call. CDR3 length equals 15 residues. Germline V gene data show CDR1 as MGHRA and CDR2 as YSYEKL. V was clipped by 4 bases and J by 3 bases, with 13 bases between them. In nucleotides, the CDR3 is TGCGCCAGCAGCCCCAAGGAGGGTAACAATCAGCCCCAGCATTTT. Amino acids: CASSPKEGNNQPQHF.

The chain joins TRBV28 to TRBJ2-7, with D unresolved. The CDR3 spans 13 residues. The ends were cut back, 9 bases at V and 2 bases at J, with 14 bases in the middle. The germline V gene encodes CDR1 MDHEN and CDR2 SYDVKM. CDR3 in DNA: TGTGCCAGTTCCCGACAAAATGCCTACGAGCAGTACTTC. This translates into CASSRQNAYEQYF. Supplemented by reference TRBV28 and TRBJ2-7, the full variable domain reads DVKVTQSSRYLVKRTGEKVFLECVQDMDHENMFWYRQDPGLGLRLIYFSYDVKMKEKGDIPEGYSVSREKKERFSLILESASTNQTSMYLCASSRQNAYEQYFGPGTRLTVT.

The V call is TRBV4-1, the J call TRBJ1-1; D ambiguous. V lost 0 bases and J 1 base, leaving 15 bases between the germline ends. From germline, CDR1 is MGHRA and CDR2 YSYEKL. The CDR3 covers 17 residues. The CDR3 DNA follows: TGCGCCAGCAGCCAAGAATCGGGTGGGGTTGGGAACACTGAAGCTTTCTTT. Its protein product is CASSQESGGVGNTEAFF.

The CDR3 coding sequence is TGTGCCAGCAGATCCCCGGATTCCTACGAGCAGTACTTC. Its translation is CASRSPDSYEQYF. This chain uses TRBV28 with TRBJ2-7; no reliable D call. With 6 bases removed from V and 1 base from J, the gap between germline ends came to 10 bases. The germline CDR1 and CDR2 sequences are MDHEN and SYDVKM. The CDR3 has 13 residues.

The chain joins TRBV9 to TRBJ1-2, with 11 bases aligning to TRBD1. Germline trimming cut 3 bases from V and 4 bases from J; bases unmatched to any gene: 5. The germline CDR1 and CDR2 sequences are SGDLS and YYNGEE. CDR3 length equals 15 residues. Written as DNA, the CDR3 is TGTGCCAGCAGCGAGGGACAGGGGGTCACCTATGGCTACACCTTC. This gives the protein CASSEGQGVTYGYTF.

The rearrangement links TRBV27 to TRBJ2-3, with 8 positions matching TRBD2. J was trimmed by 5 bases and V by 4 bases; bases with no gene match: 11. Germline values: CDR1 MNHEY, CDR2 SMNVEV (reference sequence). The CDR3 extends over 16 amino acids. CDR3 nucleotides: TGTGCCAGCAGTTCAAAACTAGCGGTCCTGGGAGATACGCAGTATTTT. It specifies CASSSKLAVLGDTQYF.

This CDR3 is CASRDRGLVNEKLFF. In DNA form, the CDR3 reads TGTGCCAGCAGGGACAGGGGGCTTGTTAATGAAAAACTGTTTTTT. The chain couples TRBV6-1 to TRBJ1-4; TRBD1 agrees at 11 bases. This CDR3 spans 15 amino acids. V lost 6 bases, J lost 4 bases, and 4 bases stayed unmatched. Germline V gives CDR1 MNHNS, CDR2 SASEGT.

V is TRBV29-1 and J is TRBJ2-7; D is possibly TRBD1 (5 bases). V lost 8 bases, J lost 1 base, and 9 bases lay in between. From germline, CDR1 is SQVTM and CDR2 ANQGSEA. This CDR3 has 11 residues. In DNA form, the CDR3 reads TGCAGCATCAGGGTATCCTACGAGCAGTACTTC. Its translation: CSIRVSYEQYF.

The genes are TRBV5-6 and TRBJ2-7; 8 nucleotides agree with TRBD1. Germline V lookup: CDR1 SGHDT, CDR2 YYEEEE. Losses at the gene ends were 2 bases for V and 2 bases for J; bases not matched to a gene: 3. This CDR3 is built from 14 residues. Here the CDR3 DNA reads TGTGCCAGCAGCTTCGGACAGGGTACCTACGAGCAGTACTTC. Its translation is CASSFGQGTYEQYF. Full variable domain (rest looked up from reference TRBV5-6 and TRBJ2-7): DAGVTQSPTHLIKTRGQQVTLRCSPKSGHDTVSWYQQALGQGPQFIFQYYEEEERQRGNFPDRFSGHQFPNYSSELNVNALLLGDSALYLCASSFGQGTYEQYFGPGTRLTVT.

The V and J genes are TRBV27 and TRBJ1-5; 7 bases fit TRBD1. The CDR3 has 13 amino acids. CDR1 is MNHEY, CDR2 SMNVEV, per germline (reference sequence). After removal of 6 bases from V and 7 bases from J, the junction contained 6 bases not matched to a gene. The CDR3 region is CASRSGGGQPQHF. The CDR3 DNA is TGTGCCAGCAGATCAGGGGGAGGACAGCCCCAGCATTTT.

CDR3 in amino acids: CASSLRQGEAFF. The CDR3 region has the DNA TGTGCCAGCAGCTTGAGACAGGGGGAAGCTTTCTTT. The chain has TRBV5-6 and TRBJ1-1; 8 bases align to TRBD1. Germline lookup yields CDR1 SGHDT and CDR2 YYEEEE. The CDR3 consists of 12 residues. V was clipped by 1 base and J by 8 bases; unmatched bases: 1. Complete variable domain (other parts from reference TRBV5-6 and TRBJ1-1): DAGVTQSPTHLIKTRGQQVTLRCSPKSGHDTVSWYQQALGQGPQFIFQYYEEEERQRGNFPDRFSGHQFPNYSSELNVNALLLGDSALYLCASSLRQGEAFFGQGTRLTVV.

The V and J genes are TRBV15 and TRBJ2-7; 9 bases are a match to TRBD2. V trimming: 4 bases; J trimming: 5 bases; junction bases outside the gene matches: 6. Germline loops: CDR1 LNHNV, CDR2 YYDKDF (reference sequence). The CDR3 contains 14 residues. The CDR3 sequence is CATSKIAGGDEQYF. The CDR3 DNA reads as TGTGCCACCAGCAAAATTGCGGGAGGGGACGAGCAGTACTTC.

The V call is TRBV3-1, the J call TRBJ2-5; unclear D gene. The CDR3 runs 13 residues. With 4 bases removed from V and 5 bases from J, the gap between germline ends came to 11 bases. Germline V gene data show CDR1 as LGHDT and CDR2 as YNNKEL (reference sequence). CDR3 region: CASSLISGETQYF. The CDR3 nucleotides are TGTGCCAGCAGCCTAATCTCCGGGGAGACCCAGTACTTC.

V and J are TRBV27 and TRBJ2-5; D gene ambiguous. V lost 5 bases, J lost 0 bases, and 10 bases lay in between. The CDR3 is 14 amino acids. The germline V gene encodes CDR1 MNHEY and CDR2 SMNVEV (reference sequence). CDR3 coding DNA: TGTGCCAGCAGTCCCTGGACCGACCAAGAGACCCAGTACTTC. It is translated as CASSPWTDQETQYF.

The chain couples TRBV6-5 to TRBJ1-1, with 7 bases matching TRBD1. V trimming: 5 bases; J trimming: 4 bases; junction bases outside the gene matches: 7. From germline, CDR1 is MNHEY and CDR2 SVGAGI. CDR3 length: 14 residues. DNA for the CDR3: TGTGCCAGCAGTCTATCGACAGGGCTCACTGAAGCTTTCTTT. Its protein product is CASSLSTGLTEAFF.

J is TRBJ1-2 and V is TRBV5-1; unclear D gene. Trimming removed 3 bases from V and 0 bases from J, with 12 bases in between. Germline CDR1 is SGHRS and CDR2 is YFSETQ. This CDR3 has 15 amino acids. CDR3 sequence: CASSSSLSANYGYTF. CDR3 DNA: TGCGCCAGCAGCTCGTCCCTATCGGCTAACTATGGCTACACCTTC.

Written as DNA, the CDR3 is TGTGCCAGCAGCACAGGGACTAGCGGGACCTACAATGAGCAGTTCTTC. It translates to CASSTGTSGTYNEQFF. This sequence joins TRBV13 and TRBJ2-1, with TRBD2 matching over 13 bases. CDR1 is PRHDT, CDR2 FYEKMQ, per germline (reference sequence). V was clipped by 5 bases and J by 2 bases; unmatched bases: 3. The CDR3 has 16 amino acids.

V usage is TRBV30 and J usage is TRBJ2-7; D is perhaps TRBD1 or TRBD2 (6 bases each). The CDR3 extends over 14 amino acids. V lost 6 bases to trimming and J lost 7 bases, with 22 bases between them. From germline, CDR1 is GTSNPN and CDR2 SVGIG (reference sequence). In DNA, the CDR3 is TGTGCCTGTTGGGAGGACAGCAGAGTGGTGGAGCAGTACTTC. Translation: CACWEDSRVVEQYF.

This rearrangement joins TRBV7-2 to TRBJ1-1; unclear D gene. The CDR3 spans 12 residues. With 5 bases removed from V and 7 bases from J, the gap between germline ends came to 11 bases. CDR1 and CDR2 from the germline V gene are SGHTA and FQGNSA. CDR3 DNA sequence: TGTGCCAGCAGCCCCCATAGGCTTGAAGCTTTCTTT. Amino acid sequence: CASSPHRLEAFF.

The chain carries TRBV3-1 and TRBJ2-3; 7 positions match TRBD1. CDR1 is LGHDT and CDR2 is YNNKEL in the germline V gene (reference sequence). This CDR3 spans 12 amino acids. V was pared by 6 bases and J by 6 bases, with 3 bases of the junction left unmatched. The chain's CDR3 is CASRGTADTQYF. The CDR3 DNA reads TGTGCCAGCAGGGGGACAGCTGATACGCAGTATTTT.